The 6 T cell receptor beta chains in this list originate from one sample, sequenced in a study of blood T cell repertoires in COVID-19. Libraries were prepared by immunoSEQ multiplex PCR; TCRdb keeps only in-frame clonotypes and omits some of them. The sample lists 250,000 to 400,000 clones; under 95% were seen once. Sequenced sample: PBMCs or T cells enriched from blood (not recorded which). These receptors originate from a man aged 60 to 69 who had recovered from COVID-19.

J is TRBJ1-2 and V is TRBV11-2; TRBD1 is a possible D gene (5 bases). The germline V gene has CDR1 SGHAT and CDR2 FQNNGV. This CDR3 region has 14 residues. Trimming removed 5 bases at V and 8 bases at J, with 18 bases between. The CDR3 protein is CASSNRGGVLGYTF. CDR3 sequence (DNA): TGTGCCAGCAGCAACCGGGGGGGGGTTTTAGGCTACACCTTC.

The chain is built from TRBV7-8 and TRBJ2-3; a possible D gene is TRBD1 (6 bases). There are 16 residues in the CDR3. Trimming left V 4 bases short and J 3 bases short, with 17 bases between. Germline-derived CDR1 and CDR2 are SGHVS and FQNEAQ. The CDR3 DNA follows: TGTGCCAGCAGCTCAATTCAGGGGTTCGTGACAGATACGCAGTATTTT. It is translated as CASSSIQGFVTDTQYF. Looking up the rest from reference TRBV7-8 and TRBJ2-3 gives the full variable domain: GAGVSQSPRYKVAKRGQDVALRCDPISGHVSLFWYQQALGQGPEFLTYFQNEAQLDKSGLPSDRFFAERPEGSVSTLKIQRTQQEDSAVYLCASSSIQGFVTDTQYFGPGTRLTVL.

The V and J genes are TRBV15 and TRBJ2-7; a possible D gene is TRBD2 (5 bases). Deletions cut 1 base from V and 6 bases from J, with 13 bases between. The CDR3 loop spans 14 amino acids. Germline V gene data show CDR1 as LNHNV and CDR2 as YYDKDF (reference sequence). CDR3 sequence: CATSRVPPGSEQYF. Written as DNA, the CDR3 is TGTGCCACCAGCAGAGTCCCTCCGGGGAGCGAGCAGTACTTC.

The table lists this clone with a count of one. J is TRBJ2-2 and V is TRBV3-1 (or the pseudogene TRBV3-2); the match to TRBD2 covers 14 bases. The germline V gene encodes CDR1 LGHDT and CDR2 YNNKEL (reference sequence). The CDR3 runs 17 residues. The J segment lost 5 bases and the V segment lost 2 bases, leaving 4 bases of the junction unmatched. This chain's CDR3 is CASSQPTSGGGTGELFF. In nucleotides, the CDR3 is TGTGCCAGCAGCCAACCGACTAGCGGGGGGGGAACCGGGGAGCTGTTTTTT.

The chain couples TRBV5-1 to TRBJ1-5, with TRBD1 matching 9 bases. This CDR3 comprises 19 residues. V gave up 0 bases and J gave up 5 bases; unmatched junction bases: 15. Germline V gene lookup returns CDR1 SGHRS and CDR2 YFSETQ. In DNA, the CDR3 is TGCGCCAGCAGCTTGGCATCCATACAGGGGGCGGATTTGCATCAGCCCCAGCATTTT. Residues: CASSLASIQGADLHQPQHF.

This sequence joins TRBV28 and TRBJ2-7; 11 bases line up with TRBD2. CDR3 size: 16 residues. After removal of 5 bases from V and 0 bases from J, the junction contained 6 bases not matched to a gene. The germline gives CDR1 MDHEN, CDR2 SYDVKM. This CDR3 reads CASSGTSGSSSYEQYF. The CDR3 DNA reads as TGTGCCAGCAGTGGAACTAGCGGGAGCAGCTCCTACGAGCAGTACTTC.